This T cell receptor beta chain was found in a study of T cells in Graves' hyperthyroidism and ophthalmopathy. Study-level information: It was at initial diagnosis, before any treatment, that peripheral blood was collected. Regarding the study as a whole: In validation, the model predicted ophthalmopathy. These predictions came a median about 6.5 months before onset.

RNA transcripts gave rise to amplified TCR beta CDR3 regions. First-round RT-PCR with HTBI primers amplified the TCR CDR3 region. One entry per CDR3 protein results from TCRdb running MiXCR on the multiplex PCR reads. Among 450,000 to 600,000 distinct CDR3 sequences listed, 14% were seen once. The CDR3 consists of 18 residues. V shed 0 bases and J 5 bases; nucleotides not matched to a gene: 13. Germline values: CDR1 SEHNR, CDR2 FQNEAQ (reference sequence). The study left out patients who had uncontrolled infection, other autoimmune disease, pregnancy or lactation. Used for diagnoses were clinical symptoms, serum thyroxine and TRAb, thyroid ultrasound and orbital computed tomography. This clonotype appeared many times. Antigen specificity is unknown.

The sample consisted of blood. This clonotype was obtained from a woman between 40 and 50 years old with Graves' hyperthyroidism. The chain uses TRBV7-9 and TRBJ2-1; 7 bases match TRBD2. For the CDR3, the DNA is TGTGCCAGCAGCTTAGCGTATGGGGCTAGCGGACAACACAATGAGCAGTTCTTC. Its translation is CASSLAYGASGQHNEQFF.